Included here is one TCR beta chain sequence, with context. The antigen it recognizes is unknown. One base away there is no much larger clone; base qualities are not given. The sample originates from a study of T cell responses to AZD1222 COVID-19 vaccine (dated by TCRdb to about 2021). Looking at the study overall: TCR sequencing covered fewer than 250 trial participants: 200 to 220 given two doses of AZD1222 and approximately 25 given two doses of MenACWY control vaccine. Trial participants were enrolled by age into 18-55, 56-69 and 70-plus year subgroups, with around 140, 26 and 57 TCR-sequenced participants respectively. Overall study outcomes, separate from this receptor: In the small 56-69-year group, the increase in depth fell short of significance, most likely because of low power. Spike-specific TCR breadth and depth rose significantly after two AZD1222 doses compared with day 0 and with MenACWY recipients. Most participants were white British and females outnumbered males, and the authors suggested that clonal diversity may have been underestimated. Nearly half of unique spike-specific TCRs reportedly recognized epitopes outside regions mutated in the B.1.351 and B.1.1.7 variants. Because no day 14 peak-response samples were available, the repertoires could be characterized only after the peak T cell response. The vaccine-associated CD4 TCRs covered the entire spike protein, and the dominant responses fell in regions 160-218 and 743-854. Only a handful of AZD1222 recipients were SARS-CoV-2 seropositive at baseline, limiting conclusions about previously exposed vaccinees.

The junction shows trimming of 2 bases on V and 5 bases on J, plus 13 bases between the germline ends. For CDR1 and CDR2, the germline V gene (reference sequence) lists SEHNR and FQNEAQ. From the cysteine through the phenylalanine, the CDR3 covers 14 amino acids. Left in the record is the CDR3 DNA by itself, 42 bases read in frame from the first base. The time point label for this specimen denotes: about 28 days (+/-7) after the second vaccine dose. AZD1222 recipients given second doses at about 4 weeks or at about 12 weeks were pooled, since spike-specific TCR depth and breadth were not found to differ between the two schedules. Samples from vaccinated people were obtained from the UK trials COV001 and COV002, which included a single-blind randomized controlled phase 2/3 trial of AZD1222 (ChAdOx1 nCoV-19) in healthy adults. Trial participant PBMC samples were collected at day 0 and day 28 after the second dose for TCRbeta chain sequencing.

The CDR3 regions of human TCRbeta chains were analyzed by immunosequencing. The study's processing was this. Repertoire TCRs were matched against a reference library of SARS-CoV-2-specific TCRs generated with the MIRA antigen-specificity platform. Breadth meant the fraction of unique TCRs that were SARS-CoV-2-associated, whereas depth meant the fraction of total T cells that were SARS-CoV-2-associated. Using the MIRA data, each spike-specific TCR was mapped to the spike region that the TCR reacts to and placed in a CD4 or CD8 class. Log10-transformed breadth and depth values were compared by one-way ANOVA with Sidak's multiple comparisons tests. In its TCRdb copy, this immuneACCESS table keeps in-frame sequences only and misses some clones. Where compared with another copy, unresolved V genes explain less than half of these, and the others have no known cause. That table gives V, J and clone size, and the DNA gave D and trimming. This sample comprises under 150,000 clones, 75% to 90% of them detected only once. Approximately 1.6% of the sample is held by the ten biggest clonotypes.

The receptor was isolated from an adult who received the AZD1222 COVID-19 vaccine. This specimen consisted of peripheral blood, obtained 28 days after the second AZD1222 dose. The chain couples TRBV7-9 to TRBJ2-7; the D element could tentatively be TRBD1 or TRBD2, as 6 bases agree for each. Read as DNA, the sequence is TGTGCCAGCAGCTTAAGGGGGGCTGACCACGAGCAGTACTTC. The translation is CASSLRGADHEQYF.